This TCR beta chain was found in a study of beta chain features in type 1 diabetes. Whole-study results and caveats: Insertion counts at VDJ junctions were lower in type 1 diabetes patients, who also showed more deletions there.

Concerning this clone itself: Its antigen remains unknown.

Sequencing targeted expressed TCRB transcripts, as all isolated RNA had been reverse transcribed. Data came from immunoSEQ multiplex PCR; TCRdb stores just in-frame clones and leaves some out. Among hundreds of thousands of clones listed, roughly 12% were seen once. CDR1 SGHTA and CDR2 FQGNSA come from the germline V gene. Trimming stripped 5 bases from V and 6 bases from J, with 14 bases between. CDR3 size: 14 residues. A single heparinised blood sample, averaging around 120 mL, was obtained per donor. The sample taken for sequencing was naive CD4+ T cells from blood. The chain employs TRBV7-2 and TRBJ1-5; the D gene is possibly TRBD1 (5 bases). The clonotype comes from a man in his late teens or twenties in good health. CDR3 loop: CASSPDGHVQPQHF. The CDR3 region has the DNA TGTGCCAGCAGCCCGGACGGACACGTTCAGCCCCAGCATTTT.